The 27 T cell receptor beta chains listed next were all sequenced from one sample in a study of CD8 T cells in ankylosing spondylitis. From the 5' RACE reads, TCRdb called clonotypes with MiXCR, one entry per CDR3 protein. Of 200,000 to 250,000 distinct CDR3 sequences detected, around 10% appear once; the ten largest clones hold about 6.8%. The sequenced material came from blood, either unsorted or a sorted T cell fraction (not recorded which). These receptors all come from a male donor with ankylosing spondylitis or in good health (not recorded which).

This clonotype was seen repeatedly, ten times or more. This rearrangement joins TRBV9 to TRBJ1-2; D is uncertain. Germline loops: CDR1 SGDLS, CDR2 YYNGEE. This CDR3 region has 14 residues. V gave up 0 bases and J gave up 4 bases, with 10 bases separating them. The CDR3 sequence: CASSVGIQLYGYTF. Here the CDR3 DNA reads TGTGCCAGCAGCGTAGGTATTCAGCTCTATGGCTACACCTTC.

This clonotype came up many times. This chain uses TRBV5-1 with TRBJ2-1; D may be TRBD1 (5 bases). Germline values: CDR1 SGHRS, CDR2 YFSETQ. V gave up 5 bases and J gave up 0 bases, with 12 bases separating them. The CDR3 is 15 residues long. CDR3 amino acids: CASSEGVFSYNEQFF. The DNA for the CDR3 is TGCGCCAGCAGTGAAGGGGTCTTCTCCTACAATGAGCAGTTCTTC.

This clonotype appeared many times. This chain links TRBV5-6 with TRBJ1-2; D not certain. Per the germline V gene, CDR1 is SGHDT and CDR2 is YYEEEE. The CDR3 runs to 15 residues. Trimming shortened V by 4 bases and J by 7 bases, and 20 bases separated the two germline ends. CDR3 sequence: CASSPDPRSGFGYTF. CDR3 nucleotide sequence: TGTGCCAGCAGCCCCGATCCCAGGTCTGGGTTTGGCTACACCTTC.

This clonotype was detected many times. This chain uses TRBV27 with TRBJ2-7, with 11 positions matching TRBD2. J was trimmed by 0 bases and V by 0 bases; bases with no gene match: 4. The germline V gene encodes CDR1 MNHEY and CDR2 SMNVEV (reference sequence). The CDR3 extends over 17 amino acids. The CDR3 region has the DNA TGTGCCAGCAGTTTATCGGGACTAGCGGCTCCCTCCTACGAGCAGTACTTC. Translating it yields CASSLSGLAAPSYEQYF.

This clonotype was detected many times. This rearrangement joins TRBV12-3 or TRBV12-4 to TRBJ1-4, with no clear D. V shed 2 bases and J shed 8 bases, with 12 bases lying between them. The CDR3 spans 14 residues. The CDR3 loop reads CASSLRAVGEKLFF. CDR3 nucleotides: TGTGCCAGCAGTTTAAGAGCGGTCGGGGAAAAACTGTTTTTT.

In this sample, this clonotype turned up once. CDR3 sequence reads: CASSETATRPNEQYF. In nucleotides, the CDR3 is TGTGCCAGCAGTGAGACGGCGACCCGCCCCAACGAGCAGTACTTC. This rearrangement joins TRBV6-1 to TRBJ2-7, with D unresolved. The CDR3 is 15 amino acids. CDR1 MNHNS and CDR2 SASEGT come from the germline V gene. The V end lost 3 bases, the J end lost 5 bases, and 17 bases lay between the germline ends.

There are many counts of this clonotype. The gene calls are TRBV5-5 and TRBJ2-1; no definite D call. The V end was cut by 2 bases, the J end by 6 bases, with 9 bases between. This CDR3 has 13 amino acids. The germline gives CDR1 SGHKS, CDR2 YYEKEE (reference sequence). In DNA, the CDR3 is TGTGCCAGCAGCTTTGGGCCCTCCAATGAGCAGTTCTTC. Protein sequence: CASSFGPSNEQFF.

This clonotype was seen many times. The chain has TRBV12-3 or TRBV12-4 and TRBJ1-2; D is possibly TRBD1 (6 bases). CDR3 size: 13 residues. V lost 2 bases to trimming and J lost 8 bases, with 12 bases between them. The CDR3 spells CASSLTGREGYTF. CDR3 nucleotide sequence: TGTGCCAGCAGTTTAACAGGGAGAGAGGGCTACACCTTC.

This clonotype occurred a few times. The chain employs TRBV10-3 and TRBJ2-7, with a weak D call TRBD2 (6 bases). V lost 7 bases and J lost 3, with 13 bases in between. This CDR3 region has 13 residues. Germline lookup yields CDR1 ENHRY and CDR2 SYGVKD. DNA of the CDR3: TGTGCCATCAATAACGGGGGAGGCTACGAGCAGTACTTC. Translating it yields CAINNGGGYEQYF.

The genes are TRBV5-6 and TRBJ2-1, with no clear D. V was trimmed by 4 bases and J by 0 bases, leaving 14 bases between them. Germline V gene lookup returns CDR1 SGHDT and CDR2 YYEEEE. The CDR3 extends over 16 amino acids. The CDR3 loop is CASSGRTGSSYNEQFF. In DNA form, the CDR3 reads TGTGCCAGCAGCGGGCGGACGGGCAGCTCCTACAATGAGCAGTTCTTC.

This clonotype was found many times. The gene calls are TRBV25-1 and TRBJ2-2, with TRBD2 identical over 13 bases. CDR1 MGHDK and CDR2 SYGVNS come from the germline V gene. The ends lost 8 bases at V and 5 bases at J; junction bases unmatched: 11. This CDR3 is built from 17 residues. The CDR3 reads CASGGLAGSPWTGELFF. The CDR3 DNA reads as TGTGCCAGCGGGGGACTAGCGGGAAGCCCGTGGACCGGGGAGCTGTTTTTT.

This clonotype showed up many times. This rearrangement joins TRBV5-1 to TRBJ2-2; TRBD1 matches at 10 bases. Germline V gene sequence: CDR1 SGHRS, CDR2 YFSETQ. The CDR3 totals 16 residues. With V trimmed by 5 bases and J by 6 bases, 10 bases remained unmatched. CDR3 sequence reads: CASSSPRDRGPGELFF. CDR3 bases: TGCGCCAGCAGTTCACCCCGGGACAGGGGCCCCGGGGAGCTGTTTTTT.

This clonotype was counted many times. The V call is TRBV12-3 or TRBV12-4, the J call TRBJ2-5; D perhaps matches TRBD1 (6 bases). This CDR3 has 13 residues. V shed 7 bases and J shed 5 bases, with 14 bases lying between them. The CDR3 nucleotides are TGTGCCAGCACCCCAGGGGCAGCCGAGACCCAGTACTTC. Amino acid sequence: CASTPGAAETQYF.

This clonotype was counted many times. This chain joins TRBV5-1 and TRBJ2-1; D call uncertain. The germline V and J ends were trimmed by 0 bases and 8 bases, with 9 bases remaining between them. The CDR3 covers 13 residues. Germline values: CDR1 SGHRS, CDR2 YFSETQ. CDR3 bases: TGCGCCAGCAGCTTGGTCGCTGGCGATGAGCAGTTCTTC. Translated, it gives CASSLVAGDEQFF.

This clonotype was counted at least ten times. V is TRBV24-1 and J is TRBJ1-1; D unresolved. V lost 8 bases and J 3 bases, leaving 0 bases between the germline ends. Germline CDR1 and CDR2: KGHDR and SFDVKD. The CDR3 consists of 9 residues. The CDR3 coding sequence is TGTGCCACCAACACTGAAGCTTTCTTT. This sequence encodes CATNTEAFF.

This clonotype was recorded many times. Here the CDR3 DNA reads TGCGCCAGCAGCGAAGGGACTAGCGGGGGTCCCTACAATGAGCAGTTCTTC. The encoded protein is CASSEGTSGGPYNEQFF. This chain uses TRBV5-1 with TRBJ2-1; 14 nucleotides line up with TRBD2. Per germline, CDR1 SGHRS and CDR2 YFSETQ. This CDR3 is 17 amino acids long. After removal of 4 bases from V and 2 bases from J, the junction contained 5 bases not matched to a gene.

This clonotype was counted at least ten times. The chain combines TRBV4-1 with TRBJ2-1; no clear D gene. Trimming left V 0 bases short and J 6 bases short, with 3 bases between. The CDR3 spans 12 residues. Germline lookup yields CDR1 MGHRA and CDR2 YSYEKL. CDR3 loop: CASSQEANEQFF. DNA for the CDR3: TGCGCCAGCAGCCAAGAGGCCAATGAGCAGTTCTTC.

This clonotype has at least ten counts. The rearrangement links TRBV6-2 or TRBV6-3 to TRBJ2-4; D might be TRBD1 (6 bases). This CDR3 region has 14 residues. V was pared by 6 bases and J by 8 bases, with 17 bases between. Germline CDR1 is MNHEY and CDR2 is SVGEGT. CDR3 protein: CASSTGGSVYIQYF. The CDR3 DNA reads TGTGCCAGCAGCACTGGGGGCAGTGTATACATTCAGTACTTC.

The J gene is TRBJ2-1, the V gene TRBV7-3; D unclear. Trimming took off 4 bases at V and 0 bases at J, with 13 bases between the two ends. The CDR3 totals 16 residues. Germline loops: CDR1 SGHTA, CDR2 FQGTGA. In DNA, the CDR3 is TGTGCCAGCAGCTCTGATTCTTCAAGCTCCTACAATGAGCAGTTCTTC. It codes for CASSSDSSSSYNEQFF. Full variable domain (rest looked up from reference TRBV7-3 and TRBJ2-1): GAGVSQTPSNKVTEKGKYVELRCDPISGHTALYWYRQSLGQGPEFLIYFQGTGAADDSGLPNDRFFAVRPEGSVSTLKIQRTERGDSAVYLCASSSDSSSSYNEQFFGPGTRLTVL.

The V call is TRBV3-1, the J call TRBJ1-2; D remains unclear. CDR1 is LGHDT, CDR2 YNNKEL, per germline (reference sequence). This CDR3 has 16 amino acids. V lost 4 bases and J lost 0, with 15 bases in between. The CDR3 bases are TGTGCCAGCAGCCTCACAGCCGCAACCGCTAACTATGGCTACACCTTC. It encodes CASSLTAATANYGYTF.

V is TRBV6-1 and J is TRBJ2-2, with 9 nucleotides matching TRBD1. There are 15 residues in the CDR3. Germline CDR1 reads MNHNS; CDR2 reads SASEGT. V gave up 6 bases and J gave up 3 bases; unmatched junction bases: 5. The CDR3 nucleotides are TGTGCCAGCAGCCGGGACAGGGCGGACACCGGGGAGCTGTTTTTT. Its protein is CASSRDRADTGELFF.

In its sample, this clonotype was seen many times. The chain carries TRBV5-1 and TRBJ2-1; 8 nucleotides align to TRBD2. Germline V gene sequence: CDR1 SGHRS, CDR2 YFSETQ. The J segment lost 12 bases and the V segment lost 1 base, leaving 9 bases of the junction unmatched. CDR3 length: 14 amino acids. This CDR3 reads CASSLSRGGSGQFF. The CDR3 nucleotides read TGCGCCAGCAGCTTGTCCCGGGGGGGTTCCGGGCAGTTCTTC.

The sample holds many counts of this clonotype. A junction boundary mismatches the germline segment, possibly from a read error. The J gene is TRBJ2-3, the V gene TRBV12-3 or TRBV12-4; 7 bases map to TRBD2. The CDR3 contains 18 residues. The CDR3 spells CASRQPVDSKTSRDTQYF. The CDR3 DNA sequence: TGTGCCAGCAGACAACCCGTCGACTCAAAGACTAGCAGAGATACGCAGTATTTT.

This clonotype showed up many times. This sequence joins TRBV5-6 and TRBJ1-2; a possible D gene is TRBD1 (6 bases). Germline CDR1 SGHDT, CDR2 YYEEEE. The CDR3 covers 17 residues. V was pared by 0 bases and J by 7 bases, with 22 bases between. In DNA, the CDR3 is TGTGCCAGCAGCTTGGGCGCGGGGGCGCCGAATTTGGGTGGCTACACCTTC. Residues: CASSLGAGAPNLGGYTF.

This clonotype was observed at least ten times. The chain links TRBV20-1 to TRBJ1-1; D perhaps matches TRBD1 (6 bases). This CDR3 spans 13 amino acids. The germline CDR1 and CDR2 sequences are DFQATT and SNEGSKA (reference sequence). The V end was cut by 7 bases, the J end by 2 bases, with 14 bases between. CDR3 amino acids: CSVPGTLNTEAFF. The CDR3 DNA reads TGCAGTGTCCCCGGGACACTTAACACTGAAGCTTTCTTT.

This clonotype has more than one count but fewer than ten. The chain has TRBV7-9 and TRBJ2-7, with a possible D match to TRBD2 (6 bases). V was shortened by 10 bases and J by 8 bases, with 21 bases between the two germline ends. The CDR3 has 13 residues. From germline, CDR1 is SEHNR and CDR2 FQNEAQ (reference sequence). In DNA, the CDR3 is TGTGCCATTTTCCTAGCGCCGGGTCAAAAGCAGTACTTC. This codes for CAIFLAPGQKQYF.

Many counts were recorded for this clonotype. J is TRBJ2-1 and V is TRBV4-2; D gene unclear. CDR3 length: 11 residues. The V gene lost 2 bases and the J gene lost 8 bases, with 4 bases spanning the gap. Germline values: CDR1 LGHNA, CDR2 YNFKEQ. The CDR3 reads CASSQQHEQFF. For the CDR3, the DNA is TGTGCCAGCAGCCAACAGCATGAGCAGTTCTTC.